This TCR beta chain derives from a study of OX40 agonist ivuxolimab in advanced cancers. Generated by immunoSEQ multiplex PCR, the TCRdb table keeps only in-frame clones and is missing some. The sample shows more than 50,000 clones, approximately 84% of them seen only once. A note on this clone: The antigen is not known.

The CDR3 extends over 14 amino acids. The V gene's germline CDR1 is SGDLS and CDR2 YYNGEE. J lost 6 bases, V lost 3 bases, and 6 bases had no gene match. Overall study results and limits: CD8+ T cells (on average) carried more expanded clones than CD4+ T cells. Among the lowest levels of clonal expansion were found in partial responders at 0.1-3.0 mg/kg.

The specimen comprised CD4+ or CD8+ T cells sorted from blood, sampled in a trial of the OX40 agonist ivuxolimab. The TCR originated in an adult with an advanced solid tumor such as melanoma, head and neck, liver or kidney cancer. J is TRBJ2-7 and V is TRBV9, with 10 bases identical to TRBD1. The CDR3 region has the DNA TGTGCCAGCAGCGCGGGACAGGGGATACGCGAGCAGTACTTC. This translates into CASSAGQGIREQYF.